One and the same sample provided the 30 T cell receptor beta chains below, sequenced in a study of cytomegalovirus exposure and HLA in healthy donors. PCR used 60 Vbeta primers and 13 Jbeta primers. The protocol was immunoSEQ multiplex PCR, while the TCRdb copy is restricted to in-frame clones and leaves out a portion. The sample contains 90,000 or so clones, roughly 60% of which appear only once. The sample taken for sequencing was PBMCs. The source of these receptors is a boy younger than 18 in good health and CMV-seropositive.

The chain uses TRBV14 and TRBJ2-1; maybe TRBD1 (5 bases). The ends were cut back, 4 bases at V and 6 bases at J, with 19 bases in the middle. CDR3 size: 16 residues. Germline CDR1 is SGHDN and CDR2 is FVKESK. The CDR3 DNA sequence: TGTGCCAGCAGCCGCCTGGAAGGGGATCCAATCAATGAGCAGTTCTTC. Translation gives CASSRLEGDPINEQFF.

The genes are TRBV15 and TRBJ1-2; no definite D call. Germline CDR1 is LNHNV and CDR2 is YYDKDF (reference sequence). Trimming pared 3 bases from V and 7 bases from J, leaving 12 bases between. The CDR3 has 13 residues. The CDR3 bases are TGTGCCACCAGCAGCCCAGGCCGGGGTGGCTACACCTTC. Translating gives CATSSPGRGGYTF.

The rearrangement joins TRBV27 to TRBJ2-3; 8 bases are a match to TRBD2. There are 13 residues in the CDR3. CDR1 MNHEY and CDR2 SMNVEV come from the germline V gene (reference sequence). J was trimmed by 6 bases and V by 5 bases; bases with no gene match: 4. The CDR3 is CASSLTSVDTQYF. CDR3 DNA sequence: TGTGCCAGCAGTCTGACTAGCGTGGATACGCAGTATTTT.

In nucleotides, the CDR3 is TGTGCCAGCTCATCGACAGGGCCGGAGGAGCAGTACTTC. Residues: CASSSTGPEEQYF. The chain joins TRBV18 to TRBJ2-7; 7 bases map to TRBD1. The CDR3 contains 13 residues. V lost 5 bases to trimming and J lost 7 bases; unmatched junction nucleotides: 8. Germline-derived CDR1 and CDR2 are KGHSH and LQKENI.

The chain links TRBV5-4 to TRBJ2-4; no clear D gene. V was trimmed by 6 bases and J by 8 bases, leaving 18 bases between them. The CDR3 is made up of 14 amino acids. CDR1 is SGHNT and CDR2 is YYREEE in the germline V gene (reference sequence). The DNA of the CDR3 is TGTGCCAGCACTAAGGAGTACGGAAGCGACATTCAGTACTTC. It codes for CASTKEYGSDIQYF.

A note on this clone: The junction and the germline gene differ at one end; a read error may be behind it. The V gene is TRBV7-2, the J gene TRBJ1-2, with D perhaps TRBD1 (5 bases). Per the germline V gene, CDR1 is SGHTA and CDR2 is FQGNSA. The CDR3 is 14 amino acids. The CDR3 reads CASSLARQGNGYPF. CDR3 bases: TGTGCCAGCAGCTTAGCGCGGCAGGGCAACGGCTACCCCTTC.

In this sample, this clone turned up a few times. This rearrangement joins TRBV5-8 to TRBJ1-1, with TRBD1 as a possible D gene (5 bases). This CDR3 region has 15 residues. V lost 4 bases, J lost 5 bases, and 18 bases lay in between. Germline values: CDR1 SGHTS, CDR2 YDEGEE. The DNA of the CDR3 is TGTGCCAGCAGCAGAGGGACGGGGGAAAGGACTGAAGCTTTCTTT. Translating it yields CASSRGTGERTEAFF.

The chain employs TRBV7-6 and TRBJ1-3; D gene unclear. Trimming stripped 1 base from V and 0 bases from J, with 7 bases between. This CDR3 is 15 amino acids long. Germline V gene lookup returns CDR1 SGHVS and CDR2 FNYEAQ. The CDR3 region has the DNA TGTGCCAGCAGCTTAGGGGCGAGCTCTGGAAACACCATATATTTT. This gives the protein CASSLGASSGNTIYF.

The rearrangement links TRBV4-1 to TRBJ2-7; the match to TRBD1 covers 7 bases. CDR3 length: 16 residues. V shed 1 base and J 3 bases; nucleotides not matched to a gene: 9. CDR1 MGHRA and CDR2 YSYEKL come from the germline V gene. The DNA for the CDR3 is TGCGCCAGCAGCCAAGGTGCCGCGCAGGGGGTCTACGAGCAGTACTTC. Residues: CASSQGAAQGVYEQYF.

This sequence joins TRBV7-2 and TRBJ1-1; D is uncertain. The CDR3 runs 13 residues. Germline CDR1 SGHTA, CDR2 FQGNSA. With 2 bases removed from V and 4 bases from J, the gap between germline ends came to 8 bases. The DNA for the CDR3 is TGTGCCAGCAGCTTACTAGACCGCACTGAAGCTTTCTTT. Protein sequence: CASSLLDRTEAFF.

This clone was picked up a small number of times. The chain joins TRBV7-9 to TRBJ1-5; D is ambiguous. CDR1 is SEHNR and CDR2 is FQNEAQ in the germline V gene (reference sequence). The CDR3 is 17 residues long. V gave up 1 base and J gave up 2 bases, with 15 bases separating them. This CDR3 is CASSLEEGSGRNQPQHF. The CDR3 DNA reads as TGTGCCAGCAGCTTAGAAGAGGGCTCAGGACGCAATCAGCCCCAGCATTTT.

The chain has TRBV28 and TRBJ2-3, with D perhaps matching TRBD2 (5 bases). The germline V gene encodes CDR1 MDHEN and CDR2 SYDVKM. The CDR3 sequence is 13 residues long. V was pared by 6 bases and J by 0 bases, with 7 bases between. CDR3 sequence reads: CASSRGSTDTQYF. The CDR3 DNA sequence: TGTGCCAGCAGCCGGGGTAGCACAGATACGCAGTATTTT.

This chain joins TRBV5-6 and TRBJ1-1, with 8 positions matching TRBD1. Losses at the gene ends were 4 bases for V and 0 bases for J; bases not matched to a gene: 2. CDR1 and CDR2 from the germline V gene are SGHDT and YYEEEE. The CDR3 loop spans 14 amino acids. The CDR3 loop reads CASSRDRLNTEAFF. The CDR3 bases are TGTGCCAGCAGCCGGGACAGGTTGAACACTGAAGCTTTCTTT.

V is TRBV14 and J is TRBJ2-1; D call uncertain. Germline V lookup: CDR1 SGHDN, CDR2 FVKESK. The CDR3 loop spans 17 amino acids. The germline V and J ends were trimmed by 1 base and 0 bases, with 13 bases remaining between them. CDR3 loop: CASSQGWQSGSYNEQFF. In DNA form, the CDR3 reads TGTGCCAGCAGCCAAGGATGGCAGTCAGGCTCCTACAATGAGCAGTTCTTC.

The rearrangement joins TRBV30 to TRBJ1-1, with a possible D match to TRBD1 (5 bases). V was shortened by 8 bases and J by 0 bases, with 13 bases between the two germline ends. In germline, CDR1 is GTSNPN, CDR2 SVGIG (reference sequence). The CDR3 spans 13 residues. DNA for the CDR3: TGTGCCCTCCTGCGGGGGTTGAACACTGAAGCTTTCTTT. Protein: CALLRGLNTEAFF.

This clone was found once. The chain joins TRBV4-3 to TRBJ2-7, with 9 bases aligning to TRBD1. The trim removed 0 bases at V and 4 bases at J, leaving 4 bases unmatched. Germline CDR1 reads LGHNA; CDR2 reads YSLEER. This CDR3 spans 15 amino acids. CDR3 loop: CASSQEGQGTYEQYF. The CDR3 bases are TGCGCCAGCAGCCAAGAGGGACAGGGCACGTACGAGCAGTACTTC.

This clone turned up a few times. V and J are TRBV2 and TRBJ1-1, with no clear D. This CDR3 has 13 amino acids. Germline CDR1 is SNHLY and CDR2 is FYNNEI. Between the trimmed V and J ends, which lost 5 bases and 2 bases, there was a span of 9 bases. The CDR3 reads CASSWGVNTEAFF. The CDR3 region has the DNA TGTGCCAGCAGTTGGGGAGTTAACACTGAAGCTTTCTTT.

The chain couples TRBV6-5 to TRBJ2-5, with 7 bases identical to TRBD2. Germline values: CDR1 MNHEY, CDR2 SVGAGI. This CDR3 spans 15 amino acids. After removal of 4 bases from V and 6 bases from J, the junction contained 11 bases not matched to a gene. CDR3 nucleotide sequence: TGTGCCAGCAGTTCCTATACCGGGACTAAACAGACCCAGTACTTC. Protein: CASSSYTGTKQTQYF.

The chain links TRBV9 to TRBJ2-1; possibly TRBD2 for D (5 bases). This CDR3 comprises 18 residues. Germline V gives CDR1 SGDLS, CDR2 YYNGEE. V gave up 1 base and J gave up 0 bases, with 17 bases separating them. The CDR3 protein is CASSVSLSSIISYNEQFF. The CDR3 coding sequence is TGTGCCAGCAGCGTATCCCTATCTAGCATCATCTCCTACAATGAGCAGTTCTTC. Combining the CDR3 with reference TRBV9 and TRBJ2-1 gives the whole variable domain DSGVTQTPKHLITATGQRVTLRCSPRSGDLSVYWYQQSLDQGLQFLIQYYNGEERAKGNILERFSAQQFPDLHSELNLSSLELGDSALYFCASSVSLSSIISYNEQFFGPGTRLTVL.

V and J are TRBV9 and TRBJ2-1; the D is unclear. Germline-derived CDR1 and CDR2 are SGDLS and YYNGEE. V lost 0 bases and J lost 3, with 10 bases in between. CDR3 length equals 15 residues. CDR3 region: CASSVAYSGYNEQFF. CDR3 DNA: TGTGCCAGCAGCGTAGCGTACAGTGGCTACAATGAGCAGTTCTTC.

V and J are TRBV10-3 and TRBJ1-1, with a tentative D call TRBD1 (6 bases). V shed 8 bases and J shed 4 bases, with 11 bases lying between them. The CDR3 contains 12 residues. CDR1 is ENHRY and CDR2 is SYGVKD in the germline V gene. As DNA, the CDR3 is TGTGCCATCGGGGGGGGCCTCACTGAAGCTTTCTTT. It codes for CAIGGGLTEAFF.

V usage is TRBV6-6 and J usage is TRBJ2-7, with 8 bases fitting TRBD1. The CDR3 has 14 amino acids. Germline assignment: CDR1 MNHNY and CDR2 SVGAGI (reference sequence). J lost 4 bases, V lost 2 bases, and 4 bases had no gene match. The CDR3 sequence: CASSYQGAGYEQYF. CDR3 in DNA: TGTGCCAGCAGTTACCAGGGGGCGGGATACGAGCAGTACTTC.

Concerning this clone itself: One junction end does not reproduce the germline sequence, and a read error may be involved. The V gene is TRBV5-4, the J gene TRBJ2-5; no definite D call. Germline V gives CDR1 SGHNT, CDR2 YYREEE (reference sequence). This CDR3 is built from 16 residues. This chain's CDR3 is CASSLDSIAGQESQYF. CDR3 bases: TGTGCCAGCAGCTTGGACTCCATCGCAGGCCAAGAGTCCCAGTACTTC. Drawing the rest from reference TRBV5-4 and TRBJ2-5, the complete variable domain is ETGVTQSPTHLIKTRGQQVTLRCSSQSGHNTVSWYQQALGQGPQFIFQYYREEENGRGNFPPRFSGLQFPNYSSELNVNALELDDSALYLCASSLDSIAGQESQYFGPGTRLLVL.

The chain uses TRBV5-1 and TRBJ2-2; 9 bases agree with TRBD1. The CDR3 runs to 16 residues. V was clipped by 0 bases and J by 4 bases; unmatched bases: 4. Germline loops: CDR1 SGHRS, CDR2 YFSETQ. This CDR3 reads CASSLEGQGITGELFF. As DNA, the CDR3 is TGCGCCAGCAGCTTGGAGGGACAGGGAATCACCGGGGAGCTGTTTTTT.

The CDR3 DNA is TGCGCCAGCAGCCAAGGACAGGGCAGAGAGACCCAGTACTTC. Translation gives CASSQGQGRETQYF. This chain connects TRBV4-3 to TRBJ2-5; 7 bases are shared with TRBD1. Germline CDR1 is LGHNA and CDR2 is YSLEER. Losses at the gene ends were 1 base for V and 4 bases for J; bases not matched to a gene: 3. This CDR3 has 14 amino acids.

The sample holds one count of this clone. The chain uses TRBV5-8 and TRBJ1-5, with no clear D. Trimming took 3 bases from V and 2 from J, leaving 15 bases between them. CDR3 length: 16 amino acids. Germline values: CDR1 SGHTS, CDR2 YDEGEE. For the CDR3, the DNA is TGTGCCAGCAGCTCGGTGACTTTTGTCGGCAATCAGCCCCAGCATTTT. It is translated as CASSSVTFVGNQPQHF.

This clone has a handful of counts. The J gene is TRBJ1-2, the V gene TRBV6-1; 9 nucleotides match TRBD1. The CDR3 has 15 residues. With 4 bases clipped from V and 5 bases from J, the junction kept 8 bases outside the gene matches. From germline, CDR1 is MNHNS and CDR2 SASEGT. The CDR3 here is CASSGPGQGFYGYTF. CDR3 nucleotide sequence: TGTGCCAGCAGTGGACCGGGACAGGGCTTTTATGGCTACACCTTC.

This clone has only a few counts. V and J are TRBV28 and TRBJ1-1; 9 bases are a match to TRBD1. Per the germline V gene, CDR1 is MDHEN and CDR2 is SYDVKM. This CDR3 comprises 14 residues. V lost 2 bases, J lost 10 bases, and 8 bases stayed unmatched. CDR3 amino acids: CASSLRDRAPRAFF. The CDR3 coding sequence is TGTGCCAGCAGTTTAAGGGACAGGGCGCCCCGAGCTTTCTTT.

This sequence joins TRBV2 and TRBJ1-6; 7 nucleotides match TRBD1. V lost 1 base and J lost 13; bases outside the gene matches: 7. CDR1 and CDR2 (germline): SNHLY, FYNNEI. This CDR3 has 14 amino acids. CDR3 protein: CASSEGQGGTPLHF. The CDR3 DNA follows: TGTGCCAGCAGTGAAGGACAGGGTGGAACTCCCCTCCACTTT.

The chain has TRBV19 and TRBJ1-2; 10 bases fit TRBD1. This CDR3 comprises 15 residues. CDR1 and CDR2 (germline): LNHDA, SQIVND (reference sequence). The junction had 6 bases not matched to a gene; V was cut back by 4 bases and J by 4 bases. For the CDR3, the DNA is TGTGCCAGTAGTAACCCGGGACAGGGGTTCTATGGCTACACCTTC. Residues: CASSNPGQGFYGYTF.